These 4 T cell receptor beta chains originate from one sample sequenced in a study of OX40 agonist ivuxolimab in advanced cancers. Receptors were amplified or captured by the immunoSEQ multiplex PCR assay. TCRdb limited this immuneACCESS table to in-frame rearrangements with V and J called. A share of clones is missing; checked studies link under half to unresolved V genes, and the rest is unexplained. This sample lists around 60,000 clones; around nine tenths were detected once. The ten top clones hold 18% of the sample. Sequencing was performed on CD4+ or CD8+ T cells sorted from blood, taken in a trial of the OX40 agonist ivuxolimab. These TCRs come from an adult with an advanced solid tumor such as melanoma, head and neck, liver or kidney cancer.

CDR3 sequence: CASSEASWEKLFF. Written as DNA, the CDR3 is TGCGCCAGCAGTGAGGCCAGTTGGGAAAAACTGTTTTTT. The chain uses TRBV10-2 and TRBJ1-4; D gene unclear. Per the germline V gene, CDR1 is WSHSY and CDR2 is SAAADI. The CDR3 covers 13 residues. Trimming removed 2 bases from V and 8 bases from J, with 9 bases in between.

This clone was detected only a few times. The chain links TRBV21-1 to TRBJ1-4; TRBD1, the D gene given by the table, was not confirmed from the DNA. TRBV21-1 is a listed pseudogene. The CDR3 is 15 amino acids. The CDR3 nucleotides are TGTGCCAGCAGCAGAAGGACAGGCCGAAATGAAAAACTGTTTTTT. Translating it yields CASSRRTGRNEKLFF.

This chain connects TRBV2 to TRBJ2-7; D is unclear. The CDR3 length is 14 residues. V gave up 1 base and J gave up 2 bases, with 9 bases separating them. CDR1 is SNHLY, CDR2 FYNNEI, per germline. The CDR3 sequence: CASSEVASPYEQYF. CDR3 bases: TGTGCCAGCAGTGAAGTTGCCAGCCCCTACGAGCAGTACTTC.

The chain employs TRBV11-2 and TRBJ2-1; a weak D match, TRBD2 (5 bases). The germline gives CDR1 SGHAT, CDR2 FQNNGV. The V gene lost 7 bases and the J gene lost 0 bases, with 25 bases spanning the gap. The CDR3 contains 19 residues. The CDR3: CASINRLLHPLSSYNEQFF. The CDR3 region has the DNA TGTGCCAGCATTAACCGACTACTCCACCCTCTGAGCTCCTACAATGAGCAGTTCTTC.